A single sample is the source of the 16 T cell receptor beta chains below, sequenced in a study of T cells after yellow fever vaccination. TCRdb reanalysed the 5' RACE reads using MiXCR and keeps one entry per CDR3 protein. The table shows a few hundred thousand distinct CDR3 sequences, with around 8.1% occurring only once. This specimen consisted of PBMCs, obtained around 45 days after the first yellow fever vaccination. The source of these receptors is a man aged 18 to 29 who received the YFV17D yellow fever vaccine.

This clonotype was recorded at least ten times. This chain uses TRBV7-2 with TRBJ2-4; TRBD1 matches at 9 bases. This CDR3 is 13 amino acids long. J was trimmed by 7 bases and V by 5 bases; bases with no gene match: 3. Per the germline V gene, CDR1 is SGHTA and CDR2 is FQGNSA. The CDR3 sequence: CASSTGQGNIQYF. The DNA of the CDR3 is TGTGCCAGCAGCACCGGACAGGGGAACATTCAGTACTTC.

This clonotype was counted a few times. This CDR3 is CASSVPGQGRGYTF. The CDR3, as DNA: TGCGCCAGCAGCGTGCCGGGACAGGGTCGTGGCTACACCTTC. V and J are TRBV5-1 and TRBJ1-2, with 9 bases aligning to TRBD1. Unmatched junction bases numbered 8, after V lost 4 bases and J lost 7 bases. This CDR3 contains 14 residues. In germline, CDR1 is SGHRS, CDR2 YFSETQ.

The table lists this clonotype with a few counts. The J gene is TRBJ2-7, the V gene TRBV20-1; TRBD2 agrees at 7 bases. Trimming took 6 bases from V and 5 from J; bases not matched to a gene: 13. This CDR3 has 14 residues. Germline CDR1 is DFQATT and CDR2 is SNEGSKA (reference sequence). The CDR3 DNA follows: TGCAGTGCACGACCTTTGACGGCGGGAGACGAGCAGTACTTC. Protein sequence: CSARPLTAGDEQYF.

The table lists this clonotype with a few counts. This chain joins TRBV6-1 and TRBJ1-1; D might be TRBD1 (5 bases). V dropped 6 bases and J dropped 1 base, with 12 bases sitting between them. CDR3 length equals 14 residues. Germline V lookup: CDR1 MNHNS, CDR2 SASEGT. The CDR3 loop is CASRRQSQNTEAFF. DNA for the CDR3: TGTGCCAGCAGGAGACAGTCTCAGAACACTGAAGCTTTCTTT.

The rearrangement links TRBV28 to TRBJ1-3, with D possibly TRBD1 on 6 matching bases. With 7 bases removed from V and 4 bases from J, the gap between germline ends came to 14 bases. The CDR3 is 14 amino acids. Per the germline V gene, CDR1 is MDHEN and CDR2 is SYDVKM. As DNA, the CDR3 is TGTGCCAGCAATCCCCCAGGGGCAGGAAACACCATATATTTT. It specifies CASNPPGAGNTIYF.

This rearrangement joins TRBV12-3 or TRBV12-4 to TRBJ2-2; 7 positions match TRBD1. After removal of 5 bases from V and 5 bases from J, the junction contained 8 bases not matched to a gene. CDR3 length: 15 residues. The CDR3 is CASSPETGRTGELFF. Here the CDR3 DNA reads TGTGCCAGCAGTCCTGAGACAGGGCGGACCGGGGAGCTGTTTTTT.

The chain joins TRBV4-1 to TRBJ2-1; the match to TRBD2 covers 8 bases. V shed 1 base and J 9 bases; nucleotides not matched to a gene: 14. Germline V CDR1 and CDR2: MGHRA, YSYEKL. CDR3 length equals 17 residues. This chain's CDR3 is CASSQALAGILVGEQFF. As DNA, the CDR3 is TGCGCCAGCAGCCAAGCTCTAGCGGGTATCTTGGTCGGTGAGCAGTTCTTC.

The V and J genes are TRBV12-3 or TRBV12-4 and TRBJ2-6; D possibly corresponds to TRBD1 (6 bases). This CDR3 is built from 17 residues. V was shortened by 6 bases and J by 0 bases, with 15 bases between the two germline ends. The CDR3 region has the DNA TGTGCCAGCAGGACCCCGGGACACTTCTCTGGGGCCAACGTCCTGACTTTC. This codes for CASRTPGHFSGANVLTF.

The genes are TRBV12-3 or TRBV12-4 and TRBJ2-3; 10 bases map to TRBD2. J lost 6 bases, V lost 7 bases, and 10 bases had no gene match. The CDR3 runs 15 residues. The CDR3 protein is CASKGERGGGDTQYF. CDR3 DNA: TGTGCCAGCAAAGGCGAGCGGGGGGGTGGGGATACGCAGTATTTT.

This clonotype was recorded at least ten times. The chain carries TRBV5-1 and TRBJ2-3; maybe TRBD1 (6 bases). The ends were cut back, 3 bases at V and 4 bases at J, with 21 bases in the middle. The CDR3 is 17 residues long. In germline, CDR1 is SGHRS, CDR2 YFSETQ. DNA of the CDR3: TGCGCCAGCAGCTGGACAGCCTCCCTGAGACAGCCAGATACGCAGTATTTT. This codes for CASSWTASLRQPDTQYF.

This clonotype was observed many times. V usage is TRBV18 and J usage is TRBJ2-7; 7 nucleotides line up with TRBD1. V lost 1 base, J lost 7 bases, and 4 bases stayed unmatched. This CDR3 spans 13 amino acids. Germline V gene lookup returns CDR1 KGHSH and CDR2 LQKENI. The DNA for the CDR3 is TGTGCCAGCTCACCACAGGGGGCTGGAGAGCAGTACTTC. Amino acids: CASSPQGAGEQYF.

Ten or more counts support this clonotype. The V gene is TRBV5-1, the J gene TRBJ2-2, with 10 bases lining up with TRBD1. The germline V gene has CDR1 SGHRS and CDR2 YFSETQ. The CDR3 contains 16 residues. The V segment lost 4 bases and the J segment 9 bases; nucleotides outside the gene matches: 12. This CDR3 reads CASSATGTGVQRELFF. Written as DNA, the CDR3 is TGCGCCAGCAGCGCAACCGGGACAGGGGTGCAGAGGGAGCTGTTTTTT. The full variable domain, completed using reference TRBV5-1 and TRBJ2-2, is KAGVTQTPRYLIKTRGQQVTLSCSPISGHRSVSWYQQTPGQGLQFLFEYFSETQRNKGNFPGRFSGRQFSNSRSEMNVSTLELGDSALYLCASSATGTGVQRELFFGEGSRLTVL.

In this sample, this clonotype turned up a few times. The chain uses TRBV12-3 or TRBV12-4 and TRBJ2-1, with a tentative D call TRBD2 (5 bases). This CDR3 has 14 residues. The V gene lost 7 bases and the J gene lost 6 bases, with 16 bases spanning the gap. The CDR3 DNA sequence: TGTGCCAGCAAGCGTGGAGGATCCGTCAATGAGCAGTTCTTC. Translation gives CASKRGGSVNEQFF.

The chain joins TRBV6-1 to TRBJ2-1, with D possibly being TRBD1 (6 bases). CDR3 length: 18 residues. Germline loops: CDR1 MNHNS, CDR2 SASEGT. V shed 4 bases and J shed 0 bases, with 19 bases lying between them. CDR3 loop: CASSGPPGTKTSYNEQFF. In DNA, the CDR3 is TGTGCCAGCAGTGGACCCCCCGGGACAAAGACCTCCTACAATGAGCAGTTCTTC.

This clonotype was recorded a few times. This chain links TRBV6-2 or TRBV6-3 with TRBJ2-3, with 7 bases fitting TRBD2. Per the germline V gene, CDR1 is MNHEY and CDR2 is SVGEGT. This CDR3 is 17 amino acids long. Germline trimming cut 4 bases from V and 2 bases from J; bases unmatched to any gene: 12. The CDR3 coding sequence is TGTGCCAGCAGTTTCCCGGTACGACTAGCATCCACAGATACGCAGTATTTT. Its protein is CASSFPVRLASTDTQYF.

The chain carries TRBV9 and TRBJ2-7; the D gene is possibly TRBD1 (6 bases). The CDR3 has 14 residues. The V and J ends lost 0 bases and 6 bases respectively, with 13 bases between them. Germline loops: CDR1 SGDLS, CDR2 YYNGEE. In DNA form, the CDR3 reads TGTGCCAGCAGCGTAGGCCAGGGGATGGGCGAGCAGTACTTC. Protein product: CASSVGQGMGEQYF.